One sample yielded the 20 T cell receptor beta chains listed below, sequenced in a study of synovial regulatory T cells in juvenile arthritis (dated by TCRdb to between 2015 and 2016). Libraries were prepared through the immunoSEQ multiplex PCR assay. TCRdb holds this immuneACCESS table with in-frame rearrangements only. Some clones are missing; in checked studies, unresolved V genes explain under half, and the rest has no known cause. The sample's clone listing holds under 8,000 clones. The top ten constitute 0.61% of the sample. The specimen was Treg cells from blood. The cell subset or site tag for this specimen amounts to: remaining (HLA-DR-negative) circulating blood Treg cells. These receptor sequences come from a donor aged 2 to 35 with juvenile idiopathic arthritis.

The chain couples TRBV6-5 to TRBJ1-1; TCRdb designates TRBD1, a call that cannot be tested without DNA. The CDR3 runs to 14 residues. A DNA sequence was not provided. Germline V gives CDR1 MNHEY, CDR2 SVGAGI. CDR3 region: CASSLQLLNTEAFF.

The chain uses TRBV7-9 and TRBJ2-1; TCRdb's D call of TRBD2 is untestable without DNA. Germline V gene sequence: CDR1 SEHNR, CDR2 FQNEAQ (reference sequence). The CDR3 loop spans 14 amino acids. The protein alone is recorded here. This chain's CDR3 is CASSLDLERVGQFF.

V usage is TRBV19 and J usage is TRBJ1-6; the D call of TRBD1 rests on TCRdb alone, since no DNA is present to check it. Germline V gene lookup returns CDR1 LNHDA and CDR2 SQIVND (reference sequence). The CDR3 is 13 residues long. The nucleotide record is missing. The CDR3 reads CATEGQGNSPLHF.

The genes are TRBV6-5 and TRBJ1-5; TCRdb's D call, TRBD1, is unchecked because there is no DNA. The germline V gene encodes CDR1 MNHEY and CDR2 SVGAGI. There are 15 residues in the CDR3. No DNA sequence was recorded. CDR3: CASSYDGLAGGPQHF.

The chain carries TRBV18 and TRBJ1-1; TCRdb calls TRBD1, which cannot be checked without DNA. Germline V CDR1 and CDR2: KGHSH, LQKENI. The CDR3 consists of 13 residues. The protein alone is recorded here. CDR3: CASWGPWDTEAFF. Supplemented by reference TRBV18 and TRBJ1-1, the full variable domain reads NAGVMQNPRHLVRRRGQEARLRCSPMKGHSHVYWYRQLPEEGLKFMVYLQKENIIDESGMPKERFSAEFPKEGPSILRIQQVVRGDSAAYFCASWGPWDTEAFFGQGTRLTVV.

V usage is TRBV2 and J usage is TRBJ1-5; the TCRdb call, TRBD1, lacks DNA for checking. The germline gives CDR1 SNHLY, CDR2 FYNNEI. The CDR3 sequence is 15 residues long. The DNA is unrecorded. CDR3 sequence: CASSVLDSSNQPQHF. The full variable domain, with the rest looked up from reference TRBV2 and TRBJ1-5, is EPEVTQTPSHQVTQMGQEVILRCVPISNHLYFYWYRQILGQKVEFLVSFYNNEISEKSEIFDDQFSVERPDGSNFTLKIRSTKLEDSAMYFCASSVLDSSNQPQHFGDGTRLSIL.

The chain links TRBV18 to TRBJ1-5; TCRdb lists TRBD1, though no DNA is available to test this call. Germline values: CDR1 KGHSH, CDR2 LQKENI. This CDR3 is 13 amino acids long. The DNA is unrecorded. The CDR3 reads CASSPPAGVAQHF.

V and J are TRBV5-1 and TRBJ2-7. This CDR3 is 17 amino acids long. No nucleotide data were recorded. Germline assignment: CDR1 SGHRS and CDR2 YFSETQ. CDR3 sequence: CASSNTSGRTFSYEQYF.

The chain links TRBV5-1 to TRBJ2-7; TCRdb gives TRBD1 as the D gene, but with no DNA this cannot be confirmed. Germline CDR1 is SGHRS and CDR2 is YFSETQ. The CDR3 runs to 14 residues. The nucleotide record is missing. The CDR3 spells CASSLGQGNYEQYF.

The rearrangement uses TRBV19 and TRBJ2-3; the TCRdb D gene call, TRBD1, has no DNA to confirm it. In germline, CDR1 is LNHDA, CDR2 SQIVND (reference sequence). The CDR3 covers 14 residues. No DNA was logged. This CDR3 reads CASSTTGTTDTQYF.

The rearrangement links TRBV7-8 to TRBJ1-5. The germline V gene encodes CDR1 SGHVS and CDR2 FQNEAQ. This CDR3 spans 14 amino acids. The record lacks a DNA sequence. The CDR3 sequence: CASSLPLIGQPQHF.

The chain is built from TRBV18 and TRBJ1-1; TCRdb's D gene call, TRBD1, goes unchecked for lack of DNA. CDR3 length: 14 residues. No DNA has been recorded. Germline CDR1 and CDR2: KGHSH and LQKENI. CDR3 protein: CASSQGRVLTEAFF.

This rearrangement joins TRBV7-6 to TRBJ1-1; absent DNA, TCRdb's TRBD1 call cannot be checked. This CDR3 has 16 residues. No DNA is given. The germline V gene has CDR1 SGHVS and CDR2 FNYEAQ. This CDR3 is CASSPRTGNVRTEAFF.

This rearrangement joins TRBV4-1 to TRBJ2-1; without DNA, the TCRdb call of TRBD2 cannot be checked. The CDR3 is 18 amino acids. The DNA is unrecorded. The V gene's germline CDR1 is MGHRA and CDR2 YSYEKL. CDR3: CASSQGLPGRAVLNEQFF.

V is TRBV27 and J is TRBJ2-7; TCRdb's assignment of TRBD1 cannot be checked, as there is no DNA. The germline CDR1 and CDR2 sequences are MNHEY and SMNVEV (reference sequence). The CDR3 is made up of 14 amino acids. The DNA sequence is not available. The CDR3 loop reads CASSSLGSTYEQYF.

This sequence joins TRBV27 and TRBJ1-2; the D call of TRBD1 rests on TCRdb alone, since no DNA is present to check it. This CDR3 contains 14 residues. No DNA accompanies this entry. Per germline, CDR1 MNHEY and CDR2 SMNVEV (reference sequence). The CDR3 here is CASSPDRAVYGYTF.

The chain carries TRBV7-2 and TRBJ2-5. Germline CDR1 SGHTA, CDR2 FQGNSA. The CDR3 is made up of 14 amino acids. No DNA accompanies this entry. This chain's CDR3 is CASSLDSDAETQYF.

CDR3 protein: CASRGPAGNSPLHF. The chain recombines TRBV6-5 with TRBJ1-6. Germline assignment: CDR1 MNHEY and CDR2 SVGAGI. This CDR3 comprises 14 residues. Only the protein sequence is given.

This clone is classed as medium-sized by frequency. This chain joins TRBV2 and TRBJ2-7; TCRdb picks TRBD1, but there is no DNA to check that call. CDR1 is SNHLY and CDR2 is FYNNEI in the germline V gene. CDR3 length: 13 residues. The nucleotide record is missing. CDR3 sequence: CASRVIQGAEQYF.

CDR3 sequence reads: CASREGTADTQYF. V usage is TRBV5-1 and J usage is TRBJ2-3; TCRdb names TRBD2, which stays unverified in the absence of DNA. The germline V gene has CDR1 SGHRS and CDR2 YFSETQ. This CDR3 has 13 residues. No DNA was logged.